This T cell receptor beta chain was captured by sequencing in a study of blood T cell repertoires in COVID-19. V was pared by 0 bases and J by 12 bases, with 7 bases of the junction left unmatched. Germline V gene sequence: CDR1 LGHDT, CDR2 YNNKEL (reference sequence). CDR3 length: 16 amino acids. How the authors handled the data: Nucleated cell number was recorded as an estimate derived from reference gene primer amplification. Libraries were prepared by immunoSEQ multiplex PCR; TCRdb keeps only in-frame clonotypes and omits some of them. Clonal size and the V and J genes are those of that table, whereas D and trimming came from the DNA. The profile covers 200,000 to 250,000 clones, with approximately 84% appearing a single time and approximately 5.9% taken by the ten largest.

The chain recombines TRBV3-1 (or the pseudogene TRBV3-2) with TRBJ2-1; 14 nucleotides match TRBD2. Sequenced sample: peripheral blood. This TCR was recovered from a man at least 80 years old with acute or convalescent COVID-19. CDR3 sequence reads: CASSQDWGTSGRGQFF. Here the CDR3 DNA reads TGTGCCAGCAGCCAAGATTGGGGGACTAGCGGGAGAGGGCAGTTCTTC.